The 25 T cell receptor beta chains reported below all come from one sample, sequenced in a study of CD8 T cells in ankylosing spondylitis (dated by TCRdb to 2016 to 2017). Summary of the overall study and its limitations: A TCR beta motif of several highly homologous amino acid variants appeared characteristic of blood from ankylosing spondylitis patients.

Library prep was done by 5' RACE. Reads for this sample came from an Illumina HiSeq 2500. The raw public data were reprocessed by TCRdb itself: fastp quality trimming at Q25, MiXCR clonotype calling, in-frame beta chains only. Rows are unified per CDR3 protein, each entry keeping the most common DNA and genes. The table for this sample lists 670,000 or so distinct CDR3 sequences; 19% of them were counted only once. Of the sample, around 20% is held by the ten largest clones. What these receptors recognize is not known. Sequenced sample: blood, either unsorted or a sorted T cell fraction (not recorded which). Receptor source: a male donor with ankylosing spondylitis.

This clonotype was seen at least ten times. The chain is built from TRBV7-7 and TRBJ2-1; 10 positions match TRBD2. Germline loops: CDR1 SSHAT, CDR2 FNYEAQ (reference sequence). The CDR3 is made up of 15 amino acids. Unmatched junction bases numbered 3, after V lost 4 bases and J lost 3 bases. The CDR3: CASSSGLAFYNEQFF. CDR3 nucleotides: TGTGCCAGCAGCTCGGGACTAGCGTTCTACAATGAGCAGTTCTTC.

The chain carries TRBV6-1 and TRBJ1-4, with D maybe TRBD1 (5 bases). CDR1 and CDR2 (germline): MNHNS, SASEGT. The V gene lost 1 base and the J gene lost 10 bases, with 13 bases spanning the gap. This CDR3 region has 14 residues. CDR3 DNA: TGTGCCAGCAGTGAAGACACCTGGGACGGAAAACTGTTTTTT. Its translation: CASSEDTWDGKLFF.

This clonotype occurred many times. This rearrangement joins TRBV12-3 or TRBV12-4 to TRBJ2-7; D tentatively fits TRBD1 or TRBD2 (6 bases each). The CDR3 totals 14 residues. Trimming pared 8 bases from V and 3 bases from J, leaving 17 bases between. CDR3 amino acids: CASGGGETNYEQYF. As DNA, the CDR3 is TGTGCCAGCGGGGGCGGGGAGACTAACTACGAGCAGTACTTC.

V usage is TRBV12-3 or TRBV12-4 and J usage is TRBJ2-1; the D gene is possibly TRBD1 (5 bases). The CDR3 covers 16 residues. The V end was cut by 6 bases, the J end by 6 bases, with 21 bases between. Here the CDR3 DNA reads TGTGCCAGCAGCCGTAAACCGGCAGGGCCCCGCAATGAGCAGTTCTTC. It is translated as CASSRKPAGPRNEQFF.

A few counts support this clonotype. The rearrangement links TRBV7-2 to TRBJ2-2; D not certain. Germline CDR1 and CDR2: SGHTA and FQGNSA. This CDR3 comprises 14 residues. Trimming pared 5 bases from V and 6 bases from J, leaving 13 bases between. The CDR3 bases are TGTGCCAGCAGCCCCTTGTTTGGGGCCGGGGAGCTGTTTTTT. It yields the protein CASSPLFGAGELFF.

The chain joins TRBV29-1 to TRBJ2-1; a possible D gene is TRBD1 (7 bases). CDR1 and CDR2 from the germline V gene are SQVTM and ANQGSEA. The ends were cut back, 7 bases at V and 5 bases at J, with 21 bases in the middle. The CDR3 spans 15 residues. CDR3 in amino acids: CSGQRVGRGNNEQFF. Here the CDR3 DNA reads TGCAGCGGCCAGCGGGTGGGCAGGGGGAACAATGAGCAGTTCTTC.

This clonotype occurred a few times. J is TRBJ2-1 and V is TRBV6-2 or TRBV6-3; 12 bases agree with TRBD2. The CDR3 has 19 amino acids. V gave up 0 bases and J gave up 5 bases; unmatched junction bases: 11. Per germline, CDR1 MNHEY and CDR2 SVGEGT. This CDR3 reads CASSYSSLTSGSWNNEQFF. CDR3 coding DNA: TGTGCCAGCAGTTACTCGAGTCTGACTAGCGGGAGTTGGAACAATGAGCAGTTCTTC.

The genes are TRBV27 and TRBJ2-5; 11 nucleotides agree with TRBD1. Germline trimming cut 4 bases from V and 7 bases from J; bases unmatched to any gene: 11. Germline V gene lookup returns CDR1 MNHEY and CDR2 SMNVEV (reference sequence). The CDR3 sequence is 16 residues long. The DNA for the CDR3 is TGTGCCAGCAGTTCCCTCCCGGGACAGGGGGTTTGGACCCAGTACTTC. Its translation: CASSSLPGQGVWTQYF.

This chain links TRBV15 with TRBJ2-7, with a tentative D call TRBD2 (6 bases). The V gene's germline CDR1 is LNHNV and CDR2 YYDKDF (reference sequence). The V gene lost 3 bases and the J gene lost 3 bases, with 9 bases spanning the gap. The CDR3 consists of 13 residues. The CDR3 sequence is CATSSTSHYEQYF. As DNA, the CDR3 is TGTGCCACCAGCAGCACTAGCCACTACGAGCAGTACTTC.

This clonotype has a handful of counts. This rearrangement joins TRBV27 to TRBJ2-7, with TRBD1 matching over 10 bases. Germline loops: CDR1 MNHEY, CDR2 SMNVEV (reference sequence). Trimming at V came to 8 bases and at J to 6 bases, leaving 16 bases not matched to a gene. The CDR3 runs 16 residues. The CDR3 sequence is CASSTLTGTGATEQYF. The CDR3 nucleotides read TGTGCCAGCTCTACCCTTACGGGGACAGGGGCCACCGAGCAGTACTTC.

The rearrangement links TRBV7-3 to TRBJ2-3, with TRBD1 as a possible D gene (6 bases). Trimming took 4 bases from V and 4 from J, leaving 15 bases between them. CDR3 length: 15 residues. Germline V gene data show CDR1 as SGHTA and CDR2 as FQGTGA. The CDR3 nucleotides are TGTGCCAGCAGCTCACAGGGAGTCGGGTCAGATACGCAGTATTTT. It is translated as CASSSQGVGSDTQYF.

This clonotype has a handful of counts. The rearrangement links TRBV5-1 to TRBJ1-1; D is unclear. Trimming pared 2 bases from V and 1 base from J, leaving 9 bases between. This CDR3 comprises 14 residues. Per the germline V gene, CDR1 is SGHRS and CDR2 is YFSETQ. The CDR3 sequence is CASSLPTPNTEAFF. The CDR3 bases are TGCGCCAGCAGCTTACCGACACCGAACACTGAAGCTTTCTTT.

V is TRBV5-1 and J is TRBJ2-5, with 13 bases identical to TRBD2. V lost 4 bases, J lost 5 bases, and 11 bases stayed unmatched. There are 17 residues in the CDR3. Germline V gene sequence: CDR1 SGHRS, CDR2 YFSETQ. The CDR3 protein is CASSQGLAGVGLETQYF. The CDR3, as DNA: TGCGCCAGCAGCCAAGGACTAGCGGGGGTTGGTTTGGAGACCCAGTACTTC.

The rearrangement joins TRBV5-1 to TRBJ2-1, with 9 bases fitting TRBD2. The V gene's germline CDR1 is SGHRS and CDR2 YFSETQ. The trim removed 4 bases at V and 7 bases at J, leaving 9 bases unmatched. The CDR3 runs to 15 residues. CDR3 loop: CASSGSGRTLNEQFF. The CDR3 bases are TGCGCCAGCAGCGGTAGCGGGAGAACCCTGAATGAGCAGTTCTTC.

This clonotype was detected only a few times. V is TRBV11-2 and J is TRBJ2-5; 7 nucleotides match TRBD1. This CDR3 spans 13 amino acids. The J segment lost 13 bases and the V segment lost 5 bases, leaving 13 bases of the junction unmatched. Germline V gives CDR1 SGHAT, CDR2 FQNNGV. The CDR3 DNA is TGTGCCAGCAGCCCGAGCCGGGACAGCGTGGGGTACTTC. Translation gives CASSPSRDSVGYF.

There are a few counts of this clonotype. The chain uses TRBV2 and TRBJ2-7; possible D gene TRBD2, 5 bases. The CDR3 sequence is 14 residues long. V lost 2 bases to trimming and J lost 4 bases, with 12 bases between them. Germline values: CDR1 SNHLY, CDR2 FYNNEI. The CDR3 sequence: CASSEKEGLYEQYF. DNA for the CDR3: TGTGCCAGCAGTGAAAAAGAGGGATTGTACGAGCAGTACTTC. Variable domain in full (rest from reference TRBV2 and TRBJ2-7): EPEVTQTPSHQVTQMGQEVILRCVPISNHLYFYWYRQILGQKVEFLVSFYNNEISEKSEIFDDQFSVERPDGSNFTLKIRSTKLEDSAMYFCASSEKEGLYEQYFGPGTRLTVT.

The chain employs TRBV4-1 and TRBJ2-1; TRBD2 aligns across 14 bases. The junction had 6 bases not matched to a gene; V was cut back by 2 bases and J by 0 bases. The CDR3 loop spans 19 amino acids. CDR1 is MGHRA, CDR2 YSYEKL, per germline. CDR3 in amino acids: CASSQHRTSGRSSYNEQFF. DNA of the CDR3: TGCGCCAGCAGCCAACACAGGACTAGCGGGAGGAGCTCCTACAATGAGCAGTTCTTC.

This chain links TRBV24-1 with TRBJ2-5; 9 bases match TRBD2. CDR1 and CDR2 from the germline V gene are KGHDR and SFDVKD. The V and J ends lost 7 bases and 8 bases, in that order; junction bases with no gene match: 10. The length of the CDR3 is 14 residues. The CDR3 region has the DNA TGTGCCACCAGCTCCGTTCTAGCGGGGAGTACCCAGTACTTC. Its translation: CATSSVLAGSTQYF.

The CDR3 region has the DNA TGCGCCAGCAGCTTGGCCGTTCGACAGTCCACAGATACGCAGTATTTT. It translates to CASSLAVRQSTDTQYF. The V call is TRBV5-1, the J call TRBJ2-3, with D perhaps TRBD1 (5 bases). Between the trimmed V and J ends, which lost 0 bases and 2 bases, there was a span of 13 bases. CDR1 is SGHRS, CDR2 YFSETQ, per germline. The CDR3 has 16 residues.

V is TRBV29-1 and J is TRBJ2-5; TRBD1 aligns across 10 bases. Germline assignment: CDR1 SQVTM and CDR2 ANQGSEA. CDR3 length: 14 residues. V was clipped by 3 bases and J by 4 bases; unmatched bases: 5. CDR3 residues: CSVDYRDRGETQYF. In DNA, the CDR3 is TGCAGCGTTGACTACCGGGACAGGGGAGAGACCCAGTACTTC.

This clonotype was seen repeatedly, ten times or more. The chain links TRBV12-3 or TRBV12-4 to TRBJ1-1; 7 nucleotides match TRBD1. The CDR3 contains 11 residues. J was trimmed by 11 bases and V by 7 bases; bases with no gene match: 7. Written as DNA, the CDR3 is TGTGCCAGCAAGAGACAGGGCAATGCTTTCTTT. It yields the protein CASKRQGNAFF.

This clonotype has more than one count but fewer than ten. J is TRBJ2-7 and V is TRBV7-9; 8 nucleotides match TRBD1. Unmatched junction bases numbered 7, after V lost 2 bases and J lost 1 base. CDR3 size: 16 residues. Germline V gene lookup returns CDR1 SEHNR and CDR2 FQNEAQ (reference sequence). The CDR3 region is CASSLPPGQASYEQYF. As DNA, the CDR3 is TGTGCCAGCAGCTTACCGCCGGGACAGGCTTCCTACGAGCAGTACTTC.

This clonotype was seen a handful of times. The chain joins TRBV12-3 or TRBV12-4 to TRBJ2-1; 7 positions agree with TRBD2. Germline trimming cut 5 bases from V and 0 bases from J; bases unmatched to any gene: 13. This CDR3 is 18 amino acids long. The CDR3 here is CASSGALAPRSSYNEQFF. The CDR3 region has the DNA TGTGCCAGCAGTGGAGCACTAGCGCCCAGGAGCTCCTACAATGAGCAGTTCTTC.

This clonotype was observed many times. The chain combines TRBV12-3 or TRBV12-4 with TRBJ1-1; possibly TRBD1 for D (5 bases). Trimming cost V 6 bases and J 7 bases, with 12 bases left between them. The CDR3 contains 12 residues. CDR3 sequence reads: CASSRGHLEAFF. The CDR3, as DNA: TGTGCCAGCAGCCGAGGACACCTTGAAGCTTTCTTT.

This chain uses TRBV3-1 with TRBJ2-7; 8 nucleotides agree with TRBD1. Per the germline V gene, CDR1 is LGHDT and CDR2 is YNNKEL (reference sequence). V dropped 0 bases and J dropped 7; count of bases not matched to a gene: 11. The CDR3 spans 16 residues. CDR3 region: CASSQDRGRGRDEQYF. The CDR3 bases are TGTGCCAGCAGCCAAGATCGAGGCAGGGGGCGAGATGAGCAGTACTTC.